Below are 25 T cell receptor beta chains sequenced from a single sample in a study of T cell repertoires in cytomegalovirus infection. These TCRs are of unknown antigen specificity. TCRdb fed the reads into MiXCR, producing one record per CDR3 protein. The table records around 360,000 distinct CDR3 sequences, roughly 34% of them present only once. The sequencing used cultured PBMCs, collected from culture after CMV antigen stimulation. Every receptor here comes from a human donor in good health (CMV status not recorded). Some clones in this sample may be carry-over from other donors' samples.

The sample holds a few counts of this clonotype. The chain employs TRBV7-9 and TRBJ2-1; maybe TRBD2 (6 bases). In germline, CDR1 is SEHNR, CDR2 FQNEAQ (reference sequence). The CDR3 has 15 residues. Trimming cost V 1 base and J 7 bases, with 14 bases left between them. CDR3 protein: CASSLVRDSPNEQFF. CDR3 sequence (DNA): TGTGCCAGCAGCTTAGTTCGGGACTCTCCAAATGAGCAGTTCTTC.

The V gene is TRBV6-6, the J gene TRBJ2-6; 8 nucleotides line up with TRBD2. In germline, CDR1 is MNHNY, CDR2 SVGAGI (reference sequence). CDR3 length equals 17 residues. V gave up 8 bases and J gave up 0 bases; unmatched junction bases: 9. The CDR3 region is CASENRGGPSGANVLTF. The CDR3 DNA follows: TGTGCCAGCGAGAACCGGGGGGGGCCCTCTGGGGCCAACGTCCTGACTTTC.

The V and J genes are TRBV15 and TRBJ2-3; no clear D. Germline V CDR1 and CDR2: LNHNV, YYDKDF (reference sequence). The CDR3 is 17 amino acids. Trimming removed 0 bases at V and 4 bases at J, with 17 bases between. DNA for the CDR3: TGTGCCACCAGCAGAGATTACGGTGACTTACCACCAGATACGCAGTATTTT. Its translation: CATSRDYGDLPPDTQYF.

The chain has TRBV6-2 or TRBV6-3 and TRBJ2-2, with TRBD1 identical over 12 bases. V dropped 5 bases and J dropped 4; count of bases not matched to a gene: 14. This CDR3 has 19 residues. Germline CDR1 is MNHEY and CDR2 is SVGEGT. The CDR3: CASSNTGTGGDSSTGELFF. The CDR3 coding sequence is TGTGCCAGCAGTAACACCGGGACAGGGGGCGATTCGAGCACCGGGGAGCTGTTTTTT.

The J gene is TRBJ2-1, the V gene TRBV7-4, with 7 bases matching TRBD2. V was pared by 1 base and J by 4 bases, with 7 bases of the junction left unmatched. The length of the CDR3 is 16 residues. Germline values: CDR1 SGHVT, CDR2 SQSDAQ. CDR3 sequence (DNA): TGTGCCAGCAGCTTAGGGGAGGCGGGAGCGTACAATGAGCAGTTCTTC. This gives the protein CASSLGEAGAYNEQFF. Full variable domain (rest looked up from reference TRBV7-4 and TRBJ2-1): GAGVSQSPRYKVAKRGRDVALRCDSISGHVTLYWYRQTLGQGSEVLTYSQSDAQRDKSGRPSGRFSAERPERSVSTLKIQRTEQGDSAVYLCASSLGEAGAYNEQFFGPGTRLTVL.

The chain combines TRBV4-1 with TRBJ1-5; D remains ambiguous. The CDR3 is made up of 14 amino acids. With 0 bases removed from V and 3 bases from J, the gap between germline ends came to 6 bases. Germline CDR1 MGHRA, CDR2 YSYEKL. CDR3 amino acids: CASSQEIPNQPQHF. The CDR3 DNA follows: TGCGCCAGCAGCCAAGAAATCCCCAATCAGCCCCAGCATTTT.

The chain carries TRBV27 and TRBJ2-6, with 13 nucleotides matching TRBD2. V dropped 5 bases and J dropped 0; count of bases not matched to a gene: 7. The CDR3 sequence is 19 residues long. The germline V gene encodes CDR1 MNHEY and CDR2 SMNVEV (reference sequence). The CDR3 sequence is CASSGQLAGGPSGANVLTF. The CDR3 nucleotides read TGTGCCAGCAGTGGGCAACTAGCGGGAGGGCCCTCTGGGGCCAACGTCCTGACTTTC.

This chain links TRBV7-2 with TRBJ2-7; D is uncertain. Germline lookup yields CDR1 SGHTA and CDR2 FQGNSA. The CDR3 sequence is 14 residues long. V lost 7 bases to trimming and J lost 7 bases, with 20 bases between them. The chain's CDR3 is CASTLPTFPYEQYF. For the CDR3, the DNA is TGTGCCAGCACCCTGCCGACATTCCCTTATGAGCAGTACTTC.

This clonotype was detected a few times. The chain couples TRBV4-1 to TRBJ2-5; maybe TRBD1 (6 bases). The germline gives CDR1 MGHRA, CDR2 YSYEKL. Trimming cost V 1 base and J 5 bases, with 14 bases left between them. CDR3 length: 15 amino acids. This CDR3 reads CASSQADSPWETQYF. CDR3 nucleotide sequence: TGCGCCAGCAGCCAAGCGGACAGTCCGTGGGAGACCCAGTACTTC.

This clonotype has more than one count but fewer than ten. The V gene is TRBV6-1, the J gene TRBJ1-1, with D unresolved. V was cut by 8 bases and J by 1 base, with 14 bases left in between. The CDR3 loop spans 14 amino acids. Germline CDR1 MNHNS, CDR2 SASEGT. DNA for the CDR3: TGTGCCAGCGGAGAGGACCGACCGAACACTGAAGCTTTCTTT. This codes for CASGEDRPNTEAFF.

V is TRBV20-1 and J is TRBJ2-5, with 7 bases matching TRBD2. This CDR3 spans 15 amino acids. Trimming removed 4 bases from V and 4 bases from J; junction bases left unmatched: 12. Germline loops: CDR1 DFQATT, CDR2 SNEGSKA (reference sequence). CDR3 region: CSAILGGRGPETQYF. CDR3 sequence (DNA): TGCAGTGCTATTCTCGGCGGGAGAGGCCCAGAGACCCAGTACTTC.

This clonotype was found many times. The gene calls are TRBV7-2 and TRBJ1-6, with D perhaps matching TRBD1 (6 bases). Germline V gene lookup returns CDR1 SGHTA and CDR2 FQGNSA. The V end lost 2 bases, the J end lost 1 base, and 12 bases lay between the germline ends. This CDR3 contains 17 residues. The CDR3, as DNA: TGTGCCAGCAGCTTATACAGGGCAAGTTCCTATAATTCACCCCTCCACTTT. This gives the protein CASSLYRASSYNSPLHF.

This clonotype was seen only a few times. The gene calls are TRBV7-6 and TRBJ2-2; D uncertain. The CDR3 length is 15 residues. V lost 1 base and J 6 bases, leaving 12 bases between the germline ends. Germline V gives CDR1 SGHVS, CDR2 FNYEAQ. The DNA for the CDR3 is TGTGCCAGCAGCTTAGGGGGTCAAGTCCCCGGGGAGCTGTTTTTT. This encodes CASSLGGQVPGELFF.

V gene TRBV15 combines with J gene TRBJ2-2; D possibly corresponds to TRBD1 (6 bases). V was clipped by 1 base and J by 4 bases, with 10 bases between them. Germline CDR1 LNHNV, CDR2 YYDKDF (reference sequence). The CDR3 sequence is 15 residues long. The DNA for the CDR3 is TGTGCCACCAGCAGAGTCAGGGGTCGCACCGGGGAGCTGTTTTTT. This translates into CATSRVRGRTGELFF.

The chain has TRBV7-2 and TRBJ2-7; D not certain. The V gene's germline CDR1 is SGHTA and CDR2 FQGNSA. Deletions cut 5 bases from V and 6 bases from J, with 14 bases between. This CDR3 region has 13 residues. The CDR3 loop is CASSPYSLGEQYF. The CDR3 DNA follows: TGTGCCAGCAGCCCCTACTCCCTCGGCGAGCAGTACTTC.

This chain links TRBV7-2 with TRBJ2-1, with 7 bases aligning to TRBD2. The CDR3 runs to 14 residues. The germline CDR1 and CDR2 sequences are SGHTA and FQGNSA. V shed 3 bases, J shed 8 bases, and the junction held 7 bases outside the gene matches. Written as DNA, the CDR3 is TGTGCCAGCAGCTTGGCGGGAGCGCGAGATGAGCAGTTCTTC. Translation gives CASSLAGARDEQFF.

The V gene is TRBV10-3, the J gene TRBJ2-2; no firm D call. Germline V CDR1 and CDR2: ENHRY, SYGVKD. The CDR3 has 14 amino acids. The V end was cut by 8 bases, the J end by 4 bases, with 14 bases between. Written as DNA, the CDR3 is TGTGCCATCCGGTCGAGCCAGGTCACCGGGGAGCTGTTTTTT. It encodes CAIRSSQVTGELFF.

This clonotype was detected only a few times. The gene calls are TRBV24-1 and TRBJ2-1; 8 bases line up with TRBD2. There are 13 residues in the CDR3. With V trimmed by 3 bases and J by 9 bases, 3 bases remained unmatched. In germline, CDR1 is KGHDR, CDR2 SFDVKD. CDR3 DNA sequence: TGTGCCACCAGTGATACCGGGGGGGGTGAGCAGTTCTTC. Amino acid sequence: CATSDTGGGEQFF.

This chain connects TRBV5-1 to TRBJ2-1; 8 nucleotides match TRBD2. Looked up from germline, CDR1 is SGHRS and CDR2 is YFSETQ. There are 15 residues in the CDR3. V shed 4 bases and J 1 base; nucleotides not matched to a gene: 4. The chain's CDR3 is CASSGSGISYNEQFF. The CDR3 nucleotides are TGCGCCAGCAGCGGTAGCGGGATTTCCTACAATGAGCAGTTCTTC.

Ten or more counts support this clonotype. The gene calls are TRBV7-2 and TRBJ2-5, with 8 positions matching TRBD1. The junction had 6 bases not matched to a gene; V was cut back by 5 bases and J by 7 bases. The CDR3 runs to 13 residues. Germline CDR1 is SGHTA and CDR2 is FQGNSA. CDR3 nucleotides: TGTGCCAGCAGCGACGACAGGGGAGGGACCCAGTACTTC. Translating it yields CASSDDRGGTQYF.

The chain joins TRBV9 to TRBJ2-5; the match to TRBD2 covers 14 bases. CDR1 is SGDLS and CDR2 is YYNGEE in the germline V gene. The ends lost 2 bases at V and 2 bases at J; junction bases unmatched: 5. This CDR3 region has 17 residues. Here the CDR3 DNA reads TGTGCCAGCAGCGTCAGACTAGCGGGAGGGGGGCAAGAGACCCAGTACTTC. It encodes CASSVRLAGGGQETQYF.

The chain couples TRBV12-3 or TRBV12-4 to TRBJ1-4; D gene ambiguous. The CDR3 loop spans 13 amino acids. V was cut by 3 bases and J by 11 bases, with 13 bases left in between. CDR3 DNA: TGTGCCAGCAGTTTTGCTAGTTTCGGGAAACTGTTTTTT. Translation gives CASSFASFGKLFF.

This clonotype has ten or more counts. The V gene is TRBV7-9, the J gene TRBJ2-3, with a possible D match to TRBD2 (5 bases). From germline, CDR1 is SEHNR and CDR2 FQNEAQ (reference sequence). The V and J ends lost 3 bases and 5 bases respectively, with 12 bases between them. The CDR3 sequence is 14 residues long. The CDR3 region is CASSFGAAGDTQYF. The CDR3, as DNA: TGTGCCAGCAGCTTTGGAGCGGCGGGAGATACGCAGTATTTT.

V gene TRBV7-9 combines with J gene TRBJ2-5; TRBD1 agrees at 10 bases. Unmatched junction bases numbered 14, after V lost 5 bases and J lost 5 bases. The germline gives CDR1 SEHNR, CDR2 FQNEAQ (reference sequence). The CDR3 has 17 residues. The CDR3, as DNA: TGTGCCAGCAGCCCCCGGATGACAGGGGGCGCCCCGGAGACCCAGTACTTC. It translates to CASSPRMTGGAPETQYF.

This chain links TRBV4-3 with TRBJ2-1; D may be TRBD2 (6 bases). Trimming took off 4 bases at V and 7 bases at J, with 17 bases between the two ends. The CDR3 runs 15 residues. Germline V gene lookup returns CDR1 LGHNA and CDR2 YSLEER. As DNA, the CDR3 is TGCGCCAGCAGCCCCACATACGGCCGGGGGAATGAGCAGTTCTTC. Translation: CASSPTYGRGNEQFF.